This section outlines one T cell receptor (beta chain) sequence together with its context. Antigen specificity is unknown. The investigators reverse transcribed all of the isolated RNA, so they sequenced expressed TCRB transcripts. Each sample of naive, central memory or regulatory T cells had, on average, about 3.57 million reads. Sequenced by immunoSEQ multiplex PCR; TCRdb stores in-frame clones only, minus some. This sample has 600,000 or so clones, with roughly 13% found just once. The CDR3 spans 12 residues. In germline, CDR1 is SEHNR, CDR2 FQNEAQ (reference sequence). The V segment lost 6 bases and the J segment 2 bases; nucleotides outside the gene matches: 0. These data originate in a study of beta chain features in type 1 diabetes. Study-level findings and limits: Patients and controls would share equally any PCR tilt toward shorter templates. For type 1 diabetes patients, VDJ junctions showed fewer insertions and more deletions. TCRB CDR3 length was moderately but significantly reduced in all four CD4+ subsets of Type 1 diabetes patients.

Material: naive CD4+ T cells from blood. The sequence derives from a man between 18 and 35 years old with type 1 diabetes. This chain links TRBV7-9 with TRBJ2-7, with 8 bases fitting TRBD1. This CDR3 is CASRGQAYEQYF. The CDR3 nucleotides are TGTGCCAGCAGGGGACAGGCCTACGAGCAGTACTTC.